This TCR beta chain was captured in a study of blood T cell repertoires in COVID-19. Study-level information: Acute and convalescent COVID-19 samples came from the United States, Italy and Spain. PBMCs, B-cell-depleted T cells, or T cells provided the cDNA or gDNA that made up the material.

Source study methods: Amplifying reference gene primers gave estimates of nucleated cell counts. Assay used: immunoSEQ multiplex PCR; TCRdb lists only in-frame clones, some missing. V and J calls and clone size come straight from that table; D and trimming were deduced from the DNA. This sample has 450,000 or so clones, with over 85% found just once. Seattle participants joined during active infection and were tracked over time. The sequence was collected from a man aged 18 to 29 with COVID-19, enrolled during active disease. Sequences were obtained from peripheral blood.

This CDR3 is CASRLGTSGYQETQYF. The CDR3 DNA reads as TGTGCCAGCAGACTGGGGACTAGCGGCTACCAAGAGACCCAGTACTTC. The gene calls are TRBV11-2 and TRBJ2-5; TRBD2 agrees at 11 bases. This CDR3 region has 16 residues. The germline gives CDR1 SGHAT, CDR2 FQNNGV. V was clipped by 6 bases and J by 0 bases; unmatched bases: 6.